This T cell receptor (beta chain) was profiled in a study of cytomegalovirus exposure and HLA in healthy donors. This clone was counted a few times. PCR was performed using 60 Vbeta and 13 Jbeta primers. Clones were read by immunoSEQ multiplex PCR, and TCRdb kept only the in-frame ones, dropping some. The sample contains about 160,000 clones, over 80% of which appear only once. The CDR3 is 15 amino acids. CDR1 SGHDT and CDR2 YYEEEE come from the germline V gene. V shed 4 bases and J 7 bases; nucleotides not matched to a gene: 11. The origin of this receptor is a woman younger than 35 in good health and CMV-seronegative. The chain joins TRBV5-6 to TRBJ2-1, with 7 bases fitting TRBD2. Sequencing input: PBMCs. The CDR3 DNA reads as TGTGCCAGCAGCCCCCCCCGCCAAGCGGGGAATGAGCAGTTCTTC. Translation gives CASSPPRQAGNEQFF.